This T cell receptor (beta chain) appears in the sequencing data of a study of blood T cell repertoires in COVID-19. About the research overall: Italy, Spain and the United States were the sources of the convalescent and acute COVID-19 samples.

Authors' data handling: Amplifying reference gene primers gave estimates of nucleated cell counts. The repertoire was sequenced with immunoSEQ multiplex PCR; TCRdb's copy has only in-frame clones and lacks some. For V, J and clone size, that table is used; D and trimming come from the DNA. The data contain around 210,000 clones, around 80% of them singletons. The germline gives CDR1 LNHDA, CDR2 SQIVND (reference sequence). The CDR3 is 16 residues long. The ends were cut back, 5 bases at V and 0 bases at J, with 14 bases in the middle. The source is a woman at least 80 years old with COVID-19, enrolled during active disease. What was sequenced was peripheral blood. The V gene is TRBV19, the J gene TRBJ1-3; tentative D call: TRBD1 (5 bases). In nucleotides, the CDR3 is TGTGCCAGTAGTCCCCAGGGTCTGATCTCTGGAAACACCATATATTTT. Its translation: CASSPQGLISGNTIYF.